A selection of T cell receptor beta chains follows, all from one sample in a study of blood T cell repertoires in COVID-19. This table comes from immunoSEQ multiplex PCR, and its TCRdb copy is limited to in-frame clones, with some not included. This sample has around 170,000 clones, with roughly four fifths found just once. Source material: peripheral blood. The receptors were sampled from a woman aged 40 to 55 with acute or convalescent COVID-19. Both conserved end residues are part of each CDR3. A D gene is named only where the DNA matches it firmly. Clone size is shown for a subset of rows, as once, few, many or a class of expanded clone.

TRBD2,NA,TRBJ2-1,TRBV10-3,CAAGVAGGVEQFF,TGTGCCGCCGGGGTAGCGGGAGGGGTTGAGCAGTTCTTC
TRBD2,NA,TRBJ2-3,TRBV4-2,CASSQGTSGATDTQYF,TGTGCCAGCAGCCAAGGGACTAGCGGGGCAACAGATACGCAGTATTTT
TRBD1,NA,TRBJ2-1,TRBV10-1,CASQGDSYNEQFF,TGCGCCAGCCAGGGGGATTCCTACAATGAGCAGTTCTTC
TRBD2,NA,TRBJ2-2,TRBV28,CASLDRGGSNTGELFF,TGTGCCAGCCTAGATAGGGGAGGGTCGAACACCGGGGAGCTGTTTTTT
NA,NA,TRBJ1-6,TRBV6-6,CASSPRGGGVASPLHF,TGTGCCAGCAGTCCCCGGGGGGGAGGGGTCGCTTCACCCCTCCACTTT
TRBD1,NA,TRBJ2-7,TRBV28,CASSLTDRALYEQYF,TGTGCCAGCAGTTTAACGGACAGGGCTTTGTACGAGCAGTACTTC
NA,NA,TRBJ1-1,TRBV11-1,CASSLPVRTEAFF,TGTGCCAGCAGCTTACCAGTGAGGACTGAAGCTTTCTTT
TRBD1,NA,TRBJ2-2,TRBV28,CASSAPGQGTGELFF,TGTGCCAGCAGTGCTCCGGGACAGGGCACCGGGGAGCTGTTTTTT
TRBD1,NA,TRBJ1-5,TRBV7-9,CASSWTGNQPQHF,TGTGCCAGCAGCTGGACAGGGAATCAGCCCCAGCATTTT
TRBD1,NA,TRBJ1-4,TRBV5-6,CASSLGAGGTANEKLFF,TGTGCCAGCAGCTTGGGGGCAGGGGGCACAGCTAATGAAAAACTGTTTTTT
NA,NA,TRBJ1-1,TRBV28,CASTLQDTEAFF,TGTGCCAGCACCCTTCAGGACACTGAAGCTTTCTTT
NA,NA,TRBJ2-3,TRBV20-1,CSASLGVSTDTQYF,TGCAGTGCTAGTTTGGGCGTTAGCACAGATACGCAGTATTTT
NA,NA,TRBJ1-5,TRBV6-1,CASSESGYGNQPQHF,TGTGCCAGCAGTGAATCGGGGTATGGCAATCAGCCCCAGCATTTT
NA,NA,TRBJ1-2,TRBV5-4,CASSLEDQGGGYTF,TGTGCCAGCAGCTTGGAGGATCAGGGAGGCGGCTACACCTTC
TRBD1,NA,TRBJ1-6,TRBV2,CASSYRDRGNSPLHF,TGTGCCAGCAGCTACCGGGACAGGGGAAATTCACCCCTCCACTTT
NA,NA,TRBJ2-5,TRBV30,CAFTGGGETQYF,TGTGCCTTTACAGGGGGGGGTGAGACCCAGTACTTC
NA,NA,TRBJ2-5,TRBV6-2/TRBV6-3,CASSPRTNQAQYF,TGTGCCAGCAGCCCAAGGACTAATCAGGCCCAGTACTTC
TRBD1,NA,TRBJ1-1,TRBV19,CASSARGTVNTEAFF,TGTGCCAGTAGTGCGAGGGGGACAGTGAACACTGAAGCTTTCTTT
TRBD2,NA,TRBJ2-1,TRBV19,CASTPASGGAGEQFF,TGTGCCAGTACCCCCGCTAGCGGGGGGGCCGGGGAGCAGTTCTTC
TRBD2,NA,TRBJ2-7,TRBV5-1,CASSLGGSQYEQYF,TGCGCCAGCAGCTTGGGCGGGAGTCAATACGAGCAGTACTTC
NA,NA,TRBJ1-2,TRBV30,CAWSLSYGYTF,TGTGCCTGGAGTCTTAGCTATGGCTACACCTTC
TRBD1,once,TRBJ1-2,TRBV19,CASSIFVRGLMHGYTF,TGTGCCAGTAGTATCTTCGTCAGGGGGCTTATGCATGGCTACACCTTC
TRBD1,NA,TRBJ1-1,TRBV20-1,CSASRQGDTEAFF,TGCAGTGCTAGTCGCCAGGGGGACACTGAAGCTTTCTTT
NA,NA,TRBJ2-7,TRBV29-1,CSVRTVAKIYEQYF,TGCAGCGTTAGAACGGTCGCTAAGATCTACGAGCAGTACTTC
NA,once,TRBJ1-1,TRBV19,CASSMTLWALTAFF,TGTGCCAGTAGTATGACCCTTTGGGCCCTGACGGCTTTCTTT
TRBD1,NA,TRBJ2-7,TRBV11-3,CASSPHGTGGEEQYF,TGTGCCAGCAGCCCCCACGGGACAGGGGGCGAAGAGCAGTACTTC
NA,NA,TRBJ2-7,TRBV6-5,CAGSLGQSSSYEQYF,TGTGCCGGCAGCCTAGGACAGTCCAGCTCCTACGAGCAGTACTTC
TRBD2,many,TRBJ2-3,TRBV6-4,CASSGSGGGTDTQYF,TGTGCCAGCAGTGGTAGCGGGGGCGGCACAGATACGCAGTATTTT
NA,NA,TRBJ2-6,TRBV6-5,CASYRKGAGANVLTF,TGTGCCAGCTATAGGAAGGGGGCTGGGGCCAACGTCCTGACTTTC